A selection of T cell receptor beta chains follows, all from one sample in a study of blood T cell repertoires in COVID-19. The data were produced by immunoSEQ multiplex PCR, yet TCRdb's version contains in-frame clones alone and is incomplete. The sample lists 250,000 to 350,000 clones, more than 70% occurring once. Sequencing was carried out using peripheral blood. The source of these receptors is a man aged 18 to 29 who had recovered from COVID-19. The CDR3 runs from the conserved cysteine through the conserved F or W. Each record gives: D gene, V gene, clone size, J gene, CDR3 protein, CDR3 DNA. A D gene is named only where the DNA matches it firmly. Not all rows give a size; the values are once, few, many and, for expanded clones, a class.

d_call: .; v_call: TRBV9; clone_size: .; j_call: TRBJ2-2; cdr3_aa: CASSVATGMAGELFF; cdr3_nt: TGTGCCAGCAGCGTAGCTACAGGAATGGCCGGGGAGCTGTTTTTT
d_call: .; v_call: TRBV7-9; clone_size: .; j_call: TRBJ2-2; cdr3_aa: CASSSDGYTGELFF; cdr3_nt: TGTGCCAGCAGCTCCGACGGGTACACCGGGGAGCTGTTTTTT
d_call: .; v_call: TRBV13; clone_size: .; j_call: TRBJ1-1; cdr3_aa: CASSPRQVTEAFF; cdr3_nt: TGTGCCAGCAGCCCCCGCCAGGTCACTGAAGCTTTCTTT
d_call: TRBD1; v_call: TRBV7-9; clone_size: .; j_call: TRBJ2-1; cdr3_aa: CASSLAGDRYNEQFF; cdr3_nt: TGTGCCAGCAGCTTAGCGGGGGACAGGTACAATGAGCAGTTCTTC
d_call: .; v_call: TRBV29-1; clone_size: .; j_call: TRBJ1-4; cdr3_aa: CSVVEGATNEKLFF; cdr3_nt: TGCAGCGTTGTAGAGGGAGCAACTAATGAAAAACTGTTTTTT
d_call: TRBD1; v_call: TRBV27; clone_size: .; j_call: TRBJ1-1; cdr3_aa: CASSLTAGGNTEAFF; cdr3_nt: TGTGCCAGCAGTTTAACCGCAGGGGGGAACACTGAAGCTTTCTTT
d_call: .; v_call: TRBV19; clone_size: .; j_call: TRBJ1-2; cdr3_aa: CASSTLGGVYGYTF; cdr3_nt: TGTGCCAGTAGTACCCTTGGAGGCGTGTATGGCTACACCTTC
d_call: TRBD1; v_call: TRBV3-1/TRBV3-2; clone_size: .; j_call: TRBJ2-7; cdr3_aa: CASSGQASSYEQYF; cdr3_nt: TGTGCCAGCAGCGGACAGGCTAGCTCCTACGAGCAGTACTTC
d_call: .; v_call: TRBV6-1; clone_size: .; j_call: TRBJ2-7; cdr3_aa: CASSEPEYEQYF; cdr3_nt: TGTGCCAGCAGTGAACCCGAGTACGAGCAGTACTTC
d_call: .; v_call: TRBV4-1; clone_size: .; j_call: TRBJ1-5; cdr3_aa: CASSPYRDSNQPQHF; cdr3_nt: TGCGCCAGCAGCCCGTACAGGGATAGCAATCAGCCCCAGCATTTT
d_call: .; v_call: TRBV30; clone_size: .; j_call: TRBJ2-1; cdr3_aa: CAWQGAGGRYNEQFF; cdr3_nt: TGTGCCTGGCAGGGGGCGGGAGGGCGGTACAATGAGCAGTTCTTC
d_call: .; v_call: TRBV16; clone_size: .; j_call: TRBJ2-1; cdr3_aa: CASSQLGAANEQFF; cdr3_nt: TGTGCCAGCAGCCAATTAGGGGCAGCGAATGAGCAGTTCTTC
d_call: TRBD1; v_call: TRBV11-2; clone_size: .; j_call: TRBJ2-7; cdr3_aa: CASSLAWGQGIPYEQYF; cdr3_nt: TGTGCCAGCAGCTTAGCATGGGGACAGGGAATCCCTTACGAGCAGTACTTC
d_call: TRBD2; v_call: TRBV2; clone_size: .; j_call: TRBJ2-1; cdr3_aa: CASSGLAGGYNEQFF; cdr3_nt: TGTGCCAGCAGTGGTCTAGCGGGAGGGTACAATGAGCAGTTCTTC
d_call: .; v_call: TRBV6-1; clone_size: .; j_call: TRBJ2-2; cdr3_aa: CASSDLGGLGNTGELFF; cdr3_nt: TGTGCCAGCAGTGATTTGGGGGGGCTAGGGAACACCGGGGAGCTGTTTTTT
d_call: TRBD1; v_call: TRBV7-9; clone_size: .; j_call: TRBJ1-2; cdr3_aa: CASSAATGGGYGYTF; cdr3_nt: TGTGCCAGCAGCGCAGCTACAGGGGGCGGCTATGGCTACACCTTC
d_call: .; v_call: TRBV5-1; clone_size: .; j_call: TRBJ2-6; cdr3_aa: CASSLGLVSSGANVLTF; cdr3_nt: TGCGCCAGCAGCTTGGGATTGGTGAGCTCTGGGGCCAACGTCCTGACTTTC
d_call: TRBD2; v_call: TRBV10-1; clone_size: .; j_call: TRBJ2-1; cdr3_aa: CASKEPGGGAYNEQFF; cdr3_nt: TGCGCCAGCAAAGAGCCGGGCGGGGGGGCCTACAATGAGCAGTTCTTC
d_call: TRBD1; v_call: TRBV18; clone_size: .; j_call: TRBJ2-6; cdr3_aa: CASSNPGQGSSGANVLTF; cdr3_nt: TGTGCCAGCTCAAACCCGGGACAGGGATCCTCCGGGGCCAACGTCCTGACTTTC
d_call: .; v_call: TRBV6-6; clone_size: .; j_call: TRBJ2-5; cdr3_aa: CASSYWGPQETQYF; cdr3_nt: TGTGCCAGCAGTTATTGGGGGCCCCAAGAGACCCAGTACTTC
d_call: TRBD2; v_call: TRBV10-3; clone_size: .; j_call: TRBJ2-1; cdr3_aa: CAISEGGGDEQFF; cdr3_nt: TGTGCCATCAGTGAGGGTGGGGGGGATGAGCAGTTCTTC
d_call: TRBD1; v_call: TRBV19; clone_size: .; j_call: TRBJ2-1; cdr3_aa: CASNDRVYNEQFF; cdr3_nt: TGTGCCAGTAACGACAGGGTCTACAATGAGCAGTTCTTC
d_call: TRBD1; v_call: TRBV19; clone_size: .; j_call: TRBJ1-2; cdr3_aa: CASRLTGGTGKTF; cdr3_nt: TGTGCCAGTAGATTAACAGGGGGCACGGGAAAAACCTTC
d_call: .; v_call: TRBV5-5; clone_size: .; j_call: TRBJ1-3; cdr3_aa: CASSSSSGALGNTIYF; cdr3_nt: TGTGCCAGCAGCTCCTCTAGCGGGGCCCTTGGAAACACCATATATTTT
d_call: TRBD1; v_call: TRBV5-1; clone_size: .; j_call: TRBJ2-7; cdr3_aa: CASTRQGDLGEQYF; cdr3_nt: TGCGCCAGCACAAGACAGGGAGATCTTGGCGAGCAGTACTTC
d_call: TRBD1; v_call: TRBV5-8; clone_size: .; j_call: TRBJ1-2; cdr3_aa: CASSANEYTGVSGGYTF; cdr3_nt: TGTGCCAGCAGCGCAAACGAATACACAGGGGTTAGCGGAGGCTACACCTTC
d_call: .; v_call: TRBV7-2; clone_size: many; j_call: TRBJ2-5; cdr3_aa: CASSSQWSGRGETQYF; cdr3_nt: TGTGCCAGCAGTTCCCAGTGGAGCGGTCGCGGAGAGACCCAGTACTTC
d_call: .; v_call: TRBV27; clone_size: .; j_call: TRBJ2-1; cdr3_aa: CASSLRGSREQFF; cdr3_nt: TGTGCCAGCAGTTTACGGGGATCGCGTGAGCAGTTCTTC
d_call: .; v_call: TRBV6-6; clone_size: .; j_call: TRBJ1-4; cdr3_aa: CASNGQTTNEKLFF; cdr3_nt: TGTGCCAGCAACGGACAGACAACTAATGAAAAACTGTTTTTT
d_call: TRBD1; v_call: TRBV5-1; clone_size: .; j_call: TRBJ2-2; cdr3_aa: CASSLRRTGNTGELFF; cdr3_nt: TGCGCCAGCAGCTTGCGTCGGACAGGGAACACCGGGGAGCTGTTTTTT
d_call: .; v_call: TRBV9; clone_size: .; j_call: TRBJ1-5; cdr3_aa: CASSARDNQPQHF; cdr3_nt: TGTGCCAGCAGCGCCAGGGACAATCAGCCCCAGCATTTT
d_call: .; v_call: TRBV5-1; clone_size: few; j_call: TRBJ1-1; cdr3_aa: CASSSGANTEAFF; cdr3_nt: TGCGCCAGCAGCTCTGGAGCGAACACTGAAGCTTTCTTT
d_call: .; v_call: TRBV12-3/TRBV12-4; clone_size: .; j_call: TRBJ1-5; cdr3_aa: CASSLNGNQPQHF; cdr3_nt: TGTGCCAGCAGTTTAAACGGTAATCAGCCCCAGCATTTT
d_call: TRBD1; v_call: TRBV29-1; clone_size: .; j_call: TRBJ1-1; cdr3_aa: CSVTQGPNTEAFF; cdr3_nt: TGCAGCGTGACACAGGGGCCGAACACTGAAGCTTTCTTT
d_call: TRBD1; v_call: TRBV7-6; clone_size: .; j_call: TRBJ2-1; cdr3_aa: CASSLLQQGVWNEQFF; cdr3_nt: TGTGCCAGCAGCTTATTGCAACAGGGGGTGTGGAATGAGCAGTTCTTC
d_call: .; v_call: TRBV4-1; clone_size: .; j_call: TRBJ2-1; cdr3_aa: CASSQDLFQGGDEQFF; cdr3_nt: TGCGCCAGCAGCCAAGATTTGTTCCAGGGCGGGGATGAGCAGTTCTTC
d_call: .; v_call: TRBV2; clone_size: once; j_call: TRBJ1-1; cdr3_aa: CASSGQRNTEAFF; cdr3_nt: TGTGCCAGCAGCGGACAGCGGAACACTGAAGCTTTCTTT
d_call: TRBD1; v_call: TRBV5-1; clone_size: .; j_call: TRBJ2-7; cdr3_aa: CASTRTGTYEQYF; cdr3_nt: TGCGCCAGCACCCGGACAGGGACCTACGAGCAGTACTTC
d_call: TRBD2; v_call: TRBV5-1; clone_size: .; j_call: TRBJ2-1; cdr3_aa: CASSSPRTSGRSDVPYNEQFF; cdr3_nt: TGCGCCAGCAGCTCGCCACGGACTAGCGGGAGGTCCGATGTGCCCTACAATGAGCAGTTCTTC
d_call: TRBD1; v_call: TRBV11-3; clone_size: .; j_call: TRBJ1-2; cdr3_aa: CASSFRTGFYGYTF; cdr3_nt: TGTGCCAGCAGCTTTAGGACAGGGTTCTATGGCTACACCTTC
d_call: TRBD1; v_call: TRBV10-2; clone_size: .; j_call: TRBJ1-2; cdr3_aa: CASSATGQGGKNGYTF; cdr3_nt: TGCGCCAGCAGCGCAACCGGACAGGGGGGGAAAAATGGCTACACCTTC
d_call: .; v_call: TRBV6-2/TRBV6-3; clone_size: .; j_call: TRBJ1-1; cdr3_aa: CASSLTENTEAFF; cdr3_nt: TGTGCCAGCAGTTTGACAGAGAACACTGAAGCTTTCTTT